This T cell receptor beta chain comes out of a study of blood T cell repertoires in COVID-19. The CDR3 has 12 amino acids. V was trimmed by 7 bases and J by 4 bases, leaving 10 bases between them. Germline V lookup: CDR1 WNHNN, CDR2 SYGVQD (reference sequence). Profiled with immunoSEQ multiplex PCR; TCRdb holds only in-frame clones, not every one. The sample contains approximately 150,000 clones, roughly 87% of which appear only once. This receptor was taken from a woman between 65 and 79 years old with acute or convalescent COVID-19. The source material was peripheral blood. The chain couples TRBV10-1 to TRBJ2-5; D is undetermined. CDR3 sequence (DNA): TGCGCCAGCAACCCTACCGGAGAGACCCAGTACTTC. Translating it yields CASNPTGETQYF.